Following are 4 T cell receptor beta chains from one sample sequenced in a study of cytomegalovirus exposure and HLA in healthy donors. With 60 Vbeta and 13 Jbeta primers, the PCR was carried out. Repertoires were generated with immunoSEQ multiplex PCR, while TCRdb's copy carries only in-frame clones and drops some. Its table lists more than 90,000 clones. Source material: PBMCs. These receptors were taken from a man between 35 and 55 years old in good health and CMV-seropositive.

The chain carries TRBV7-8 and TRBJ2-7, with D perhaps TRBD1 (6 bases). The CDR3 totals 14 residues. Germline values: CDR1 SGHVS, CDR2 FQNEAQ. Trimming took off 1 base at V and 0 bases at J, with 7 bases between the two ends. The CDR3 bases are TGTGCCAGCAGCTTAGACAGGGTCTCCTACGAGCAGTACTTC. It is translated as CASSLDRVSYEQYF.

The V and J genes are TRBV18 and TRBJ1-1; 7 bases match TRBD1. CDR1 and CDR2 from the germline V gene are KGHSH and LQKENI. The V segment lost 9 bases and the J segment 2 bases; nucleotides outside the gene matches: 12. The length of the CDR3 is 15 residues. The CDR3 reads CASTEIGQVNTEAFF. In DNA form, the CDR3 reads TGTGCCAGTACAGAAATCGGACAGGTCAACACTGAAGCTTTCTTT.

This chain joins TRBV5-3 and TRBJ2-1, with 8 bases matching TRBD2. TRBV5-3 is identified as an open reading frame with a role that is uncertain. The CDR3 runs to 17 residues. V shed 1 base, J shed 7 bases, and the junction held 13 bases outside the gene matches. The CDR3 protein is CARSLRSGRTSWNEQFF. The DNA of the CDR3 is TGTGCCAGAAGCTTGCGGAGCGGGAGAACAAGCTGGAATGAGCAGTTCTTC.

The rearrangement links TRBV10-3 to TRBJ2-5, with D perhaps TRBD1 (5 bases). The assigned J gene may be wrong: the sequence end matches TRBJ2-7 better. Germline CDR1 ENHRY, CDR2 SYGVKD. The CDR3 runs to 12 residues. As DNA, the CDR3 is TGTGCCACCCTAGGGGATTCCTACGAGCAGTACTTC. Its protein is CATLGDSYEQYF.